The present TCR beta chain was sequenced within a study of low-dose radiotherapy and immunotherapy resistance in tumors. The table lists this clonotype with many counts. Mismatch with germline at one junction end may stem from a read error. From germline, CDR1 is DFQATT and CDR2 SNEGSKA (reference sequence). The CDR3 sequence is 12 residues long. The sample's time point: before trial treatment. With TRAV- and TRBV-specific primers, first-strand cDNA was made, covering the alpha and beta chains. It was with a constant-region primer and a V-primer adapter that TCRs were amplified over around 18 PCR cycles. TCRdb reprocessed the reads with MiXCR, giving one entry per CDR3 protein. This table holds 70,000 to 95,000 distinct CDR3 sequences, roughly a sixth found once.

The rearrangement uses TRBV20-1 and TRBJ2-7; no clear D. The sequencing here drew on PBMCs, taken before treatment. The origin of this receptor is a male donor with prostate cancer. The chain's CDR3 is CGALGIGDEQYF. In DNA, the CDR3 is TGCGGTGCGCTAGGGATCGGCGACGAGCAGTACTTC.